This T cell receptor beta chain was documented in a study of blood T cell repertoires in COVID-19 (dated by TCRdb to about 2020). Background on the whole study: Collaborator samples came from the United States, Italy and Spain and covered acute and convalescent phases of COVID-19. The material from the prospective study consisted of cDNA or gDNA derived from T cells, B-cell-depleted T cells, or PBMCs. The dataset comprised deeply sampled blood TCRbeta repertoires from subjects exposed to, actively infected with, or recovered from COVID-19. The repertoires were released in a freely available public database meant as a resource for research on the immune response to SARS-CoV-2. Samples came from the ongoing ImmuneRACE study (first 160 participants) plus 1,254 subjects from 6 global collaborators. A de-identified subject ID, COVID-19 status, age in years and sex were almost always included in the sample metadata. Where available, HLA class I and class II types were taken from metadata supplied by the sample provider and were not determined by assay-based typing. Study-wide findings and limitations: The amount of clinical and demographic metadata varied by source and participant and was provided uncurated.

The CDR3 goes from the cysteine to the phenylalanine over 15 residues. This entry keeps only the CDR3 DNA: 45 bases, framed from base 1. Per the germline V gene, SQVTM is the CDR1 and ANQGSEA is the CDR2. Deletion took 0 bases off V and 3 bases off J, with a span of 15 bases between the germline ends. TCRbeta CDR3 regions were amplified from genomic DNA using the immunoSEQ Assay, a bias-controlled multiplex PCR. Per the original workflow: The number of nucleated cells in each sample was estimated from the amplification of reference gene primers within the assay. To quantify the absolute abundance of each unique TCRbeta CDR3 rearrangement, sequence reads were collapsed and filtered. For each sample, productive Simpson clonality was calculated as the square root of Simpson's diversity index across productive rearrangements. What TCRdb holds here is the immuneACCESS table cut down to in-frame rearrangements. Part of the clones is not present; checked against another copy, under half of the missing clones reflect an unresolved V gene, and the others are unexplained. The V and J calls and clone size are taken from that table; D and trimming were inferred from the DNA. This sample comprises 200,000 to 250,000 clones, 81% of them detected only once. 8.5% to 10% of the sample goes to the ten largest clones.

This clone was seen more than once but under ten times. Its antigen is not yet known. The sample holds no much larger clone one base away, and base qualities are not on file. Participants in the prospective study were aged roughly 18 to 100 years, lived in over 20 United States geographic areas, and enrolled through a virtual design. To assign participants to cohorts, the prospective study relied on clinical history that participants themselves reported in a screening survey and a study questionnaire. In the prospective study, mobile phlebotomists collected whole blood, serum and a nasopharyngeal or oropharyngeal swab from each participant. Over an approximately two-month period, participants in the prospective study had the option of providing additional blood draws and questionnaires. Before DNA extraction, prospective study blood samples were shipped either frozen or at room temperature.

The sequence came from a woman aged 45-59 years with acute COVID-19. The V and J segments used are TRBV29-1 and TRBJ2-7; the D gene is possibly TRBD1, with 6 bases matching. The specimen sequenced was PBMCs or T cells enriched from blood (not recorded which). The CDR3 here reads CSVEDPTGISYEQYF. The DNA reads TGCAGCGTTGAAGATCCCACAGGGATAAGCTACGAGCAGTACTTC.